This passage covers 29 T cell receptor beta chains from one sample sequenced in a study of T cell changes during pregnancy in multiple sclerosis. Method: immunoSEQ multiplex PCR; TCRdb's copy keeps in-frame clones and lacks some. The data contain about 50,000 clones, approximately 90% of them seen just once; the ten biggest clones take up roughly 10%. This specimen was CD8+ T cells from peripheral blood mononuclear cells, taken after pregnancy. The receptors stem from a female donor with multiple sclerosis, enrolled in a pregnancy study.

This chain connects TRBV19 to TRBJ2-1; 7 bases agree with TRBD2. Germline V gene sequence: CDR1 LNHDA, CDR2 SQIVND (reference sequence). CDR3 length equals 13 residues. Germline trimming cut 6 bases from V and 4 bases from J; bases unmatched to any gene: 3. The CDR3 sequence is CASRSGEYNEQFF. CDR3 sequence (DNA): TGTGCCAGTAGGAGCGGGGAATACAATGAGCAGTTCTTC. The entire variable domain, with the rest obtained from reference TRBV19 and TRBJ2-1, is as follows: DGGITQSPKYLFRKEGQNVTLSCEQNLNHDAMYWYRQDPGQGLRLIYYSQIVNDFQKGDIAEGYSVSREKKESFPLTVTSAQKNPTAFYLCASRSGEYNEQFFGPGTRLTVL.

This chain uses TRBV13 with TRBJ1-5, with TRBD1 matching over 7 bases. J lost 2 bases, V lost 5 bases, and 3 bases had no gene match. The CDR3 has 14 residues. Germline lookup yields CDR1 PRHDT and CDR2 FYEKMQ (reference sequence). The CDR3 spells CASSRGQGNQPQHF. CDR3 DNA: TGTGCCAGCAGCAGAGGACAGGGCAATCAGCCCCAGCATTTT.

The J gene is TRBJ1-2, the V gene TRBV9; the D gene is possibly TRBD1 (6 bases). Between the trimmed V and J ends, which lost 3 bases and 8 bases, there was a span of 17 bases. From germline, CDR1 is SGDLS and CDR2 YYNGEE. The CDR3 is made up of 14 amino acids. CDR3 amino acids: CASSALQGPEGYTF. For the CDR3, the DNA is TGTGCCAGCAGCGCCTTACAGGGTCCAGAGGGCTACACCTTC.

This clone was observed a single time. J is TRBJ2-1 and V is TRBV13; the D is unclear. The CDR3 is 13 amino acids. Trimming removed 2 bases from V and 9 bases from J, with 11 bases in between. Looked up from germline, CDR1 is PRHDT and CDR2 is FYEKMQ (reference sequence). The CDR3 here is CASSLFLDIEQFF. For the CDR3, the DNA is TGTGCCAGCAGCTTATTTTTAGATATTGAGCAGTTCTTC.

The rearrangement uses TRBV11-2 and TRBJ2-7; TRBD1 is a possible D gene (6 bases). CDR1 and CDR2 from the germline V gene are SGHAT and FQNNGV. The CDR3 has 14 residues. Trimming left V 3 bases short and J 5 bases short, with 14 bases between. The CDR3: CASSLITGSHEQYF. As DNA, the CDR3 is TGTGCCAGCAGCTTGATTACAGGGTCCCACGAGCAGTACTTC.

V usage is TRBV10-3 and J usage is TRBJ2-7, with 8 bases that match TRBD1. The CDR3 sequence is 12 residues long. The junction had 6 bases not matched to a gene; V was cut back by 10 bases and J by 4 bases. CDR1 is ENHRY, CDR2 SYGVKD, per germline. The CDR3 reads CATEDRAYEQYF. CDR3 nucleotides: TGTGCCACCGAGGACAGGGCTTACGAGCAGTACTTC.

In regard to this clone: One end of the junction is discordant with germline, which a read error may explain. This sequence joins TRBV6-1 and TRBJ1-5, with no clear D. This CDR3 has 15 amino acids. Looked up from germline, CDR1 is MNHNS and CDR2 is SASEGT. The CDR3 is CASSDLTYSDQPQHF. As DNA, the CDR3 is TGTGCCAGCAGTGATCTCACGTATAGCGATCAGCCCCAGCATTTT.

The chain links TRBV25-1 to TRBJ2-2; D is possibly TRBD1 (5 bases). Germline loops: CDR1 MGHDK, CDR2 SYGVNS. V shed 5 bases and J shed 6 bases, with 13 bases lying between them. This CDR3 has 14 residues. The CDR3 spells CASSQGSPAGELFF. In DNA, the CDR3 is TGTGCCAGCAGTCAGGGATCCCCGGCCGGGGAGCTGTTTTTT.

The V gene is TRBV2, the J gene TRBJ2-3; TRBD2 matches 10 bases. This CDR3 has 12 residues. Per germline, CDR1 SNHLY and CDR2 FYNNEI. The J segment lost 3 bases and the V segment lost 9 bases, leaving 0 bases of the junction unmatched. CDR3 protein: CARAGGTDTQYF. The CDR3, as DNA: TGTGCCAGAGCGGGGGGGACAGATACGCAGTATTTT.

The V call is TRBV4-1, the J call TRBJ2-1, with D uncertain. The germline gives CDR1 MGHRA, CDR2 YSYEKL. The germline V and J ends were trimmed by 1 base and 11 bases, with 6 bases remaining between them. The CDR3 runs 11 residues. CDR3 bases: TGCGCCAGCAGCCAAGGTCTTCAGCAGTTCTTC. As protein: CASSQGLQQFF.

The chain carries TRBV6-5 and TRBJ1-2; no definite D call. Trimming took 6 bases from V and 0 from J, leaving 14 bases between them. The CDR3 totals 15 residues. Per germline, CDR1 MNHEY and CDR2 SVGAGI. This CDR3 is CASRPVIGANYGYTF. CDR3 bases: TGTGCCAGCAGGCCGGTCATCGGAGCTAACTATGGCTACACCTTC.

The chain joins TRBV7-8 to TRBJ2-1; 13 bases agree with TRBD2. CDR1 SGHVS and CDR2 FQNEAQ come from the germline V gene. J was trimmed by 3 bases and V by 1 base; bases with no gene match: 6. The length of the CDR3 is 18 residues. The CDR3 region is CASSLDLTSGGIYNEQFF. CDR3 DNA: TGTGCCAGCAGCTTAGATTTGACTAGCGGGGGGATCTACAATGAGCAGTTCTTC.

This clone was counted between two and nine times. The junction does not match germline at one end; this may be a read error. The chain carries TRBV29-1 and TRBJ1-1; no reliable D call. The germline CDR1 and CDR2 sequences are SQVTM and ANQGSEA. The CDR3 sequence is 8 residues long. The CDR3 nucleotides read TGCAGCGTTGCTGAGGCTTTCTTT. Translation: CSVAEAFF.

The CDR3 bases are TGTGCCAGCACCGCGGGGGGAGAAAACACTGAAGCTTTCTTT. As protein: CASTAGGENTEAFF. The chain recombines TRBV6-5 with TRBJ1-1; tentatively, D is TRBD1 (5 bases). The ends were cut back, 7 bases at V and 2 bases at J, with 14 bases in the middle. CDR1 and CDR2 from the germline V gene are MNHEY and SVGAGI. The CDR3 length is 14 residues.

The chain links TRBV27 to TRBJ1-1, with D possibly TRBD1 on 5 matching bases. Trimming took 3 bases from V and 10 from J, leaving 15 bases between them. The CDR3 length is 13 residues. The germline V gene has CDR1 MNHEY and CDR2 SMNVEV (reference sequence). Here the CDR3 DNA reads TGTGCCAGCAGTTTCGCAGGGAACCCGGCAGCTTTCTTT. Its translation: CASSFAGNPAAFF.

This chain connects TRBV2 to TRBJ1-6; 7 bases line up with TRBD1. Germline CDR1 and CDR2: SNHLY and FYNNEI. The V gene end was trimmed by 7 bases and the J gene end by 3 bases; junction bases not matched to a gene: 18. The CDR3 is 19 amino acids. The CDR3 loop reads CASTEGGAQGTIYNSPLHF. The CDR3 bases are TGTGCCAGCACCGAAGGGGGAGCACAGGGGACAATCTATAATTCACCCCTCCACTTT.

The chain couples TRBV9 to TRBJ1-1, with TRBD1 as a possible D gene (5 bases). This CDR3 is 13 amino acids long. V was shortened by 3 bases and J by 5 bases, with 11 bases between the two germline ends. CDR1 SGDLS and CDR2 YYNGEE come from the germline V gene. The DNA for the CDR3 is TGTGCCAGCAGCGCAGGAGGGGTTACTGAAGCTTTCTTT. Translation gives CASSAGGVTEAFF.

J is TRBJ1-2 and V is TRBV7-8, with TRBD1 matching 10 bases. Per germline, CDR1 SGHVS and CDR2 FQNEAQ. The CDR3 has 16 amino acids. Germline trimming cut 5 bases from V and 4 bases from J; bases unmatched to any gene: 10. CDR3 bases: TGTGCCAGCAGCCCAGCGAGGACAGGGGGGAGCTATGGCTACACCTTC. It specifies CASSPARTGGSYGYTF.

This chain links TRBV2 with TRBJ1-3; no clear D gene. This CDR3 comprises 16 residues. The germline CDR1 and CDR2 sequences are SNHLY and FYNNEI. Trimming stripped 2 bases from V and 4 bases from J, with 15 bases between. CDR3 sequence: CASSELRVLRGNTIYF. CDR3 DNA sequence: TGTGCCAGCAGTGAACTCCGGGTCCTGCGGGGAAACACCATATATTTT.

The rearrangement uses TRBV9 and TRBJ2-7; TRBD2 matches at 10 bases. Germline lookup yields CDR1 SGDLS and CDR2 YYNGEE. The CDR3 runs to 15 residues. J lost 5 bases, V lost 0 bases, and 5 bases had no gene match. CDR3 nucleotides: TGTGCCAGCAGCGTAGCTACTAGCGGGGACCACGAGCAGTACTTC. Its protein product is CASSVATSGDHEQYF.

A word on this clone: Mismatch with germline at one junction end may stem from a read error. The chain couples TRBV7-7 to TRBJ2-5, with 9 bases matching TRBD2. The CDR3 covers 17 residues. Germline V CDR1 and CDR2: SSHAT, FNYEAQ (reference sequence). The CDR3 DNA is TGTGCTAGCAGCTTAGCGGTTGGCGGGGGGGCCGCGGAGACCCAGTACTTC. Amino acid sequence: CASSLAVGGGAAETQYF.

A few counts support this clone. The rearrangement joins TRBV7-9 to TRBJ1-5; no definite D call. CDR1 SEHNR and CDR2 FQNEAQ come from the germline V gene (reference sequence). V was trimmed by 4 bases and J by 9 bases, leaving 13 bases between them. This CDR3 contains 13 residues. This CDR3 is CASSSESLGPQHF. CDR3 nucleotide sequence: TGTGCCAGCAGCTCTGAGTCGCTAGGGCCCCAGCATTTT.

The chain uses TRBV9 and TRBJ1-1, with D possibly TRBD1 on 5 matching bases. Germline V gene sequence: CDR1 SGDLS, CDR2 YYNGEE. The CDR3 is made up of 15 amino acids. V lost 4 bases to trimming and J lost 0 bases, with 13 bases between them. CDR3 in amino acids: CASSPQGGLNTEAFF. Written as DNA, the CDR3 is TGTGCCAGCAGCCCCCAGGGAGGTTTGAACACTGAAGCTTTCTTT.

This chain connects TRBV15 to TRBJ2-5, with a weak D call TRBD2 (6 bases). Trimming pared 3 bases from V and 3 bases from J, leaving 11 bases between. From germline, CDR1 is LNHNV and CDR2 YYDKDF (reference sequence). CDR3 size: 14 residues. CDR3 region: CATSRVGLEETQYF. CDR3 sequence (DNA): TGTGCCACCAGCAGGGTGGGACTCGAAGAGACCCAGTACTTC. Supplemented by reference TRBV15 and TRBJ2-5, the full variable domain reads DAMVIQNPRYQVTQFGKPVTLSCSQTLNHNVMYWYQQKSSQAPKLLFHYYDKDFNNEADTPDNFQSRRPNTSFCFLDIRSPGLGDTAMYLCATSRVGLEETQYFGPGTRLLVL.

This chain joins TRBV15 and TRBJ1-2; maybe TRBD1 (6 bases). Trimming shortened V by 0 bases and J by 4 bases, and 15 bases separated the two germline ends. This CDR3 is 16 amino acids long. Per the germline V gene, CDR1 is LNHNV and CDR2 is YYDKDF (reference sequence). CDR3 sequence: CATSRDLGTLSYGYTF. The CDR3 coding sequence is TGTGCCACCAGCAGAGATCTAGGGACACTTAGCTATGGCTACACCTTC.

The rearrangement uses TRBV11-2 and TRBJ1-1, with 8 nucleotides matching TRBD1. Germline V gene sequence: CDR1 SGHAT, CDR2 FQNNGV. The CDR3 contains 16 residues. V was pared by 3 bases and J by 3 bases, with 9 bases of the junction left unmatched. The CDR3 reads CASSLWTRRGHTEAFF. The CDR3 coding sequence is TGTGCCAGCAGCTTGTGGACACGCAGGGGGCACACTGAAGCTTTCTTT.

The chain has TRBV21-1 and TRBJ2-1; the table's TRBD1 call for D was not verified on the DNA. TRBV21-1 is a documented pseudogene. This CDR3 spans 17 amino acids. DNA of the CDR3: TGTGCCAGCAGCAAATGCCCCGCAGGGGAGTTTGGGTATGAGCAGTTCTTC. It codes for CASSKCPAGEFGYEQFF.

The chain is built from TRBV9 and TRBJ2-5; TRBD2 agrees at 10 bases. The CDR3 sequence is 16 residues long. V was pared by 0 bases and J by 4 bases, with 6 bases of the junction left unmatched. Germline V gene sequence: CDR1 SGDLS, CDR2 YYNGEE. As DNA, the CDR3 is TGTGCCAGCAGCGTAGTGAGCGGGGGGGCCCGAGAGACCCAGTACTTC. Amino acids: CASSVVSGGARETQYF.

J is TRBJ1-2 and V is TRBV5-6; 11 bases align to TRBD1. Germline V gives CDR1 SGHDT, CDR2 YYEEEE. The junction had 5 bases not matched to a gene; V was cut back by 0 bases and J by 4 bases. This CDR3 is built from 16 residues. The DNA for the CDR3 is TGTGCCAGCAGCTTGGGGACAGGGGGCACACTCTATGGCTACACCTTC. This translates into CASSLGTGGTLYGYTF.